This T cell receptor (beta chain) comes out of a study (dated by TCRdb to 2015 to 2018). For the study in its entirety: Sequence and structural analyses were applied in the study to characterize human CD8+ TCR repertoires that recognize immunodominant viral antigens. Broader findings and caveats from the paper: The CD8+ TCR repertoires specific to different immunodominant viral antigens were reported to be highly diverse and distinct from one another.

The run used an Illumina HiSeq 2500. Using fastp at Q25 and MiXCR, TCRdb reprocessed the public reads and kept productive beta chains. Every distinct CDR3 protein forms one entry, paired with its most common genes and DNA. This sample gives more than 350 distinct CDR3 sequences in total; 30% to 35% of them show up just once. The top ten constitute over 60% of the sample. The germline V gene specifies KGHDR as CDR1 and SFDVKD as CDR2. The CDR3 measures 20 amino acids from cysteine to phenylalanine. The only DNA kept is the CDR3, 60 bases in frame from the first base. The germline V end is reduced by 2 bases and the J end by 1 base; junction bases left unmatched: 14. Only a few counts were recorded for this clonotype. What antigen it recognizes has not been identified. Base quality data are lacking; no much larger clone is found one base away.

This sequence originates from a male donor. The sequenced material came from CD8+ T cells (not recorded whether cultured). The sequence is built from TRBV24-1 and TRBJ2-3; the junction holds 10 bases that match TRBD2. Read as DNA, the sequence is TGTGCCACCAGTGATTACCCTAGCGGGGGTCCACCTCGGTGCACAGATACGCAGTATTTT. Its protein product is CATSDYPSGGPPRCTDTQYF.